The present T cell receptor beta chain was sequenced within a study of regulatory T cells in long-lasting Graves disease. General study points: Sample size was small, which may have lowered accuracy.

This clonotype showed up many times. Its specificity is unknown. Documented time point: newly diagnosed GD, antithyroid drugs for less than 3 months. Extracted PBMC RNA gave rise to the TCR library. Construction of the TCR beta libraries employed iRepertoire HTBI primers in conjunction with Arm-PCR of CDR3 regions. TCRdb processed the multiplex PCR reads anew with MiXCR; each CDR3 protein has one entry. The repertoire holds some 350,000 distinct CDR3 sequences, with around 15% as singletons. The V gene end was trimmed by 8 bases and the J gene end by 4 bases; junction bases not matched to a gene: 9. The CDR3 is 15 amino acids. Per germline, CDR1 SGHRS and CDR2 YFSETQ. The sample was also reused in another study, on T cells in Graves' hyperthyroidism and ophthalmopathy. Turning to that study: HTBI primers were the set used in a first-round RT-PCR of the TCR CDR3.

The chain combines TRBV5-1 with TRBJ2-1; 10 bases match TRBD2. The sample here was peripheral blood mononuclear cells (PBMCs), taken at new diagnosis, from a patient treated with antithyroid drugs. The TCR comes from a woman under 30 with Graves disease. The DNA for the CDR3 is TGCGCCAGTGCAACCCTAGCGGGGGCATACAATGAGCAGTTCTTC. As protein: CASATLAGAYNEQFF.